Listed below are T cell receptor beta chains from one sample, sequenced in a study of blood T cell repertoires in COVID-19. Libraries were prepared by immunoSEQ multiplex PCR; TCRdb keeps only in-frame clonotypes and omits some of them. This table holds approximately 120,000 clones, 75% to 85% found once. Sequenced material: peripheral blood. Source of these receptors: a woman aged 45-65 years with acute or convalescent COVID-19. CDR3s include the opening cysteine and the closing phenylalanine or tryptophan. The order of the fields is V gene, D gene, J gene, clone size, CDR3 protein, CDR3 DNA. A D gene is named only where the DNA matches it firmly. Some rows have no size entry. The others give once, few or many, or a class for an expanded clone.

>TRBV4-1|TRBD1|TRBJ1-2|-
CASSQGTGGNYGYTF
TGCGCCAGCAGCCAGGGAACAGGGGGCAACTATGGCTACACCTTC
>TRBV18|-|TRBJ2-7|-
CASSPPAGTYEQYF
TGTGCCAGCTCACCACCGGCGGGAACCTACGAGCAGTACTTC
>TRBV19|-|TRBJ1-4|few
CASSDRTEVNEKLFF
TGTGCCAGTAGTGATCGGACAGAAGTTAATGAAAAACTGTTTTTT
>TRBV16|-|TRBJ1-5|-
CASSQDRINQPQHF
TGTGCCAGCAGCCAGGACAGAATTAATCAGCCCCAGCATTTT
>TRBV7-9|TRBD1|TRBJ1-1|-
CASVPGQANTEAFF
TGTGCCAGCGTCCCTGGACAGGCGAACACTGAAGCTTTCTTT
>TRBV15|-|TRBJ2-5|-
CATSRDLTSLETQYF
TGTGCCACCAGCAGAGATCTGACTAGTTTAGAGACCCAGTACTTC
>TRBV7-9|-|TRBJ1-4|-
CASSLSQGSNEKLFF
TGTGCCAGCAGCTTATCCCAGGGGTCTAATGAAAAACTGTTTTTT
>TRBV11-2|-|TRBJ2-7|-
CASSLSVGPYEQYF
TGTGCCAGCAGCTTAAGTGTGGGGCCCTACGAGCAGTACTTC
>TRBV10-3|TRBD2|TRBJ2-3|few
CAISEGRDGTDTQYF
TGTGCCATCAGTGAGGGGAGGGACGGCACAGATACGCAGTATTTT
>TRBV6-4|TRBD2|TRBJ2-7|-
CASSGELAGGTYEQYF
TGTGCCAGCAGTGGGGAGTTAGCGGGGGGGACCTACGAGCAGTACTTC
>TRBV4-1|-|TRBJ1-3|medium-sized
CASSPTGVSGNTIYF
TGCGCCAGCAGCCCCACAGGAGTCTCTGGAAACACCATATATTTT
>TRBV24-1|-|TRBJ2-5|-
CATSAAGTETQYF
TGTGCCACCAGTGCTGCGGGAACGGAGACCCAGTACTTC
>TRBV19|-|TRBJ1-1|-
CASTEGAHTEAFF
TGTGCCAGTACTGAGGGCGCCCACACTGAAGCTTTCTTT
>TRBV20-1|-|TRBJ1-1|-
CSASGTYTEAFF
TGCAGTGCTAGTGGGACATACACTGAAGCTTTCTTT
>TRBV10-3|-|TRBJ1-2|-
CAISERGIYGYTF
TGTGCCATCAGTGAGAGAGGAATTTATGGCTACACCTTC
>TRBV19|TRBD2|TRBJ2-1|-
CASSISSGTYNEQFF
TGTGCCAGTAGTATATCTAGCGGTACCTACAATGAGCAGTTCTTC
>TRBV15|TRBD1|TRBJ2-1|-
CATSFRTGVYNEQFF
TGTGCCACCAGCTTTAGGACAGGGGTCTACAATGAGCAGTTCTTC
>TRBV19|-|TRBJ2-7|-
CASSFQGTYEQYF
TGTGCCAGTAGTTTCCAGGGAACCTACGAGCAGTACTTC
>TRBV4-1|-|TRBJ1-1|-
CASSQTQVMNTEAFF
TGCGCCAGCAGCCAGACACAGGTGATGAACACTGAAGCTTTCTTT
>TRBV7-2|TRBD2|TRBJ2-3|-
CASSRQRTSEYF
TGTGCCAGCAGCAGACAAAGGACTAGCGAGTATTTT
>TRBV18|-|TRBJ1-2|-
CASSPWAGDNGYTF
TGTGCCAGCTCACCGTGGGCGGGGGATAATGGCTACACCTTC
>TRBV10-2|-|TRBJ1-1|-
CASTSQGTEAFF
TGCGCCAGCACCTCCCAGGGAACTGAAGCTTTCTTT
>TRBV2|TRBD2|TRBJ2-5|-
CASSDGLAGAQYF
TGTGCCAGCAGCGACGGACTAGCGGGGGCCCAGTACTTC
>TRBV28|TRBD1|TRBJ1-2|-
CASRNRDRVAYGYTF
TGTGCCAGCAGGAACCGGGACAGGGTAGCTTATGGCTACACCTTC
>TRBV4-2|-|TRBJ2-1|-
CASREGDEQFF
TGTGCCAGCAGAGAGGGGGATGAGCAGTTCTTC
>TRBV6-6|-|TRBJ1-6|few
CASSYSTYPPPPLHF
TGTGCCAGCAGTTACTCTACATACCCACCCCCACCCCTCCACTTT
>TRBV3-1/TRBV3-2|-|TRBJ1-6|-
CASRRRDSNSPLHF
TGTGCCAGCAGACGCAGGGATTCCAATTCACCCCTCCACTTT
>TRBV9|-|TRBJ1-6|-
CASSVDSPRSPLHF
TGTGCCAGCAGCGTGGACAGTCCGCGTTCACCCCTCCACTTT
>TRBV18|TRBD1|TRBJ1-5|once
CASSDSGGGISPQHF
TGTGCCAGCTCAGATTCAGGGGGAGGCATCTCGCCCCAGCATTTT
>TRBV5-1|-|TRBJ2-5|-
CASTFGGTRETQYF
TGCGCCAGCACATTTGGCGGGACCAGAGAGACCCAGTACTTC
>TRBV4-2|TRBD1|TRBJ1-2|-
CASSQVGTGGYYGYTF
TGTGCCAGCAGCCAAGTTGGAACAGGGGGCTACTATGGCTACACCTTC
>TRBV19|TRBD1|TRBJ1-1|-
CASRPRTGSSMNTEAFF
TGTGCCAGTAGACCTCGGACAGGTTCATCGATGAACACTGAAGCTTTCTTT
>TRBV5-1|TRBD1|TRBJ1-5|-
CASSPTGVASQPQHF
TGCGCCAGCAGCCCCACAGGGGTGGCTAGTCAGCCCCAGCATTTT
>TRBV28|-|TRBJ2-7|-
CASSPLGDGTYEQYF
TGTGCCAGCAGCCCACTTGGAGACGGAACCTACGAGCAGTACTTC
>TRBV10-3|-|TRBJ2-7|few
CAISVSYEQYF
TGTGCCATCAGTGTATCGTACGAGCAGTACTTC
>TRBV4-1|TRBD2|TRBJ2-7|once
CASSLKETSGGFPYEQYF
TGCGCCAGCAGCCTAAAGGAGACTAGCGGGGGATTCCCCTACGAGCAGTACTTC
>TRBV24-1|TRBD2|TRBJ2-1|-
CATSLSLAGVGEQFF
TGTGCCACCAGTTTGAGTCTAGCGGGAGTTGGGGAGCAGTTCTTC
>TRBV30|TRBD1|TRBJ1-1|-
CAWRTTGVLNTEAFF
TGTGCCTGGCGGACTACAGGGGTCTTGAACACTGAAGCTTTCTTT
>TRBV24-1|-|TRBJ2-7|-
CATSDSGSSYEQYF
TGTGCCACCAGCGATAGCGGCAGCTCCTACGAGCAGTACTTC
>TRBV27|-|TRBJ2-7|-
CASSPLKAGEDEQYF
TGTGCCAGCAGCCCTCTAAAGGCGGGCGAGGACGAGCAGTACTTC
>TRBV2|-|TRBJ1-2|-
CASSEALGDVRGYTF
TGTGCCAGCAGTGAAGCCCTCGGAGACGTGCGCGGCTACACCTTC
>TRBV4-1|-|TRBJ1-4|-
CASSQPPRSSRGTNEKLFF
TGCGCCAGCAGCCAACCCCCAAGGTCCTCGCGGGGGACTAATGAAAAACTGTTTTTT
>TRBV19|TRBD1|TRBJ1-2|-
CASSIATGFSRHGYTF
TGTGCCAGTAGTATTGCGACAGGGTTTTCGCGCCATGGCTACACCTTC
>TRBV30|-|TRBJ1-5|once
CAWNQGINQPQHF
TGTGCCTGGAACCAGGGGATTAATCAGCCCCAGCATTTT
>TRBV30|-|TRBJ2-5|-
CAWSFGGIQETQYF
TGTGCCTGGAGTTTCGGGGGTATCCAAGAGACCCAGTACTTC
>TRBV3-1/TRBV3-2|TRBD1|TRBJ1-2|-
CASSPQGGAWGYTF
TGTGCCAGCAGCCCCCAGGGGGGCGCTTGGGGCTACACCTTC
>TRBV5-1|-|TRBJ2-1|-
CASRVEAEQFF
TGCGCCAGCAGAGTTGAGGCTGAGCAGTTCTTC
>TRBV7-9|-|TRBJ2-1|few
CASSFAPLEKQFF
TGTGCCAGCAGCTTTGCCCCGCTTGAGAAGCAGTTCTTC
>TRBV11-2|TRBD1|TRBJ1-3|once
CASSLRDRASGNTIYF
TGTGCCAGCAGCTTGCGAGACAGGGCTTCGGGAAACACCATATATTTT
>TRBV5-4|TRBD1|TRBJ2-7|-
CASSTGQLGYEQYF
TGTGCCAGCAGCACGGGACAGTTAGGCTACGAGCAGTACTTC
>TRBV14|-|TRBJ2-5|-
CASSQVEELPHF
TGTGCCAGCAGCCAAGTTGAAGAACTACCTCACTTC
>TRBV6-2/TRBV6-3|TRBD2|TRBJ2-3|-
CASSYRGGRHRTDTQYF
TGTGCCAGCAGTTACCGCGGGGGGCGACATCGCACAGATACGCAGTATTTT
>TRBV4-2|TRBD1|TRBJ1-6|-
CASSQWGRDRRDSPLHF
TGTGCCAGCAGCCAATGGGGACGGGACAGGCGGGATTCACCCCTCCACTTT
>TRBV7-2|-|TRBJ1-2|-
CASSLDGRRTVKGYGYTF
TGTGCCAGCAGCTTAGATGGGAGAAGAACCGTAAAAGGCTATGGCTACACCTTC
>TRBV3-1/TRBV3-2|-|TRBJ1-2|-
CASSPIGAESGYTF
TGTGCCAGCAGCCCGATAGGGGCGGAGTCCGGCTACACCTTC
>TRBV19|-|TRBJ2-1|-
CASSPVPGNEQFF
TGTGCCAGTAGTCCCGTCCCCGGGAATGAGCAGTTCTTC
>TRBV10-3|-|TRBJ2-2|few
CAISESWDKNTGELFF
TGTGCCATCAGTGAGTCTTGGGACAAGAACACCGGGGAGCTGTTTTTT
>TRBV6-6|-|TRBJ1-1|-
CASSPRGGDTEAFF
TGTGCCAGCAGCCCACGTGGAGGGGACACTGAAGCTTTCTTT
>TRBV19|TRBD2|TRBJ2-7|-
CASSIDRTSGRTQYF
TGTGCCAGTAGTATAGATAGGACTAGCGGGAGGACGCAGTACTTC